This TCR beta chain was retrieved from a study of cytomegalovirus exposure and HLA in healthy donors. Study-level background: As released early, the data held 80 million to 90 million unique TCRs from HLA-typed donors.

V lost 6 bases to trimming and J lost 10 bases, with 22 bases between them. The germline gives CDR1 SGHRS, CDR2 YFSETQ. This CDR3 has 14 amino acids. Study observations and caveats: An observed cluster of highly shared sequence variants was recorded as a likely sequencing artifact. An analysis was carried out later, and it reportedly showed fewer N-insertions in an Asian-associated ancestry cluster than the approximately 700-donor mean.

Primers included in the PCR were 60 Vbeta and 13 Jbeta primers. Libraries were prepared by immunoSEQ multiplex PCR; TCRdb keeps only in-frame clonotypes and omits some of them. This listing includes 80,000 to 100,000 clones. As for this clone: The target antigen is unknown.

The J gene is TRBJ1-2, the V gene TRBV5-1, with unresolved D. Sequenced sample: PBMCs. This receptor was identified in a man aged 50 to 59 in good health and CMV-seronegative. The CDR3 loop reads CASKDPGLTGNYTF. Written as DNA, the CDR3 is TGCGCCAGCAAGGACCCGGGCCTAACGGGGAACTACACCTTC.